This TCR beta chain was observed in a study of CXCR3-negative and CXCR3-positive naive CD8 T cells. General study findings and limits: Memory CD8+ cells showed much lower diversity, while both naive subsets displayed comparably high diversity. Once cells were cryopreserved, CXCR3 expression went down partly, and most assays used fresh PBMCs.

With UMI labels, 5' RACE was used to prepare the TRB cDNA libraries. TCRdb reanalyzed the 5' RACE reads, giving one entry per CDR3 protein sequence and no DNA. The sample data list more than 45,000 distinct CDR3 sequences. CD45RO-CCR7+CD27+CD95- was the phenotype of naive CD8+ T cells. The germline V gene has CDR1 SQVTM and CDR2 ANQGSEA. The CDR3 is 12 amino acids. About this clonotype itself: The antigen is unknown.

Sequenced input: naive CXCR3- CD8+ T cells from blood. Subset meaning: CD45RO-CCR7+CD27+CD95- naive CD8+ T cells lacking CXCR3 (TNR3-). J is TRBJ2-7 and V is TRBV29-1; TCRdb returns TRBD1, unconfirmable since there is no DNA. The source of this sequence is a human donor in good health. Some clones in this sample may be carry-over from other donors' samples. The CDR3 spells CSVEQGAGEQYF.